One sample yielded the 7 T cell receptor beta chains listed below, sequenced in a study of blood T cell repertoires in COVID-19. Some clones are missing from TCRdb's copy, which holds only in-frame ones; the method was immunoSEQ multiplex PCR. The sample gives approximately 220,000 clones, roughly 80% of which show up once; 3% to 4.5% is in the top ten. The specimen sequenced was PBMCs or T cells enriched from blood (not recorded which). The receptor set was obtained from a woman between 40 and 55 years old who had been exposed to COVID-19.

The chain uses TRBV15 and TRBJ1-1; D not certain. The V end lost 2 bases, the J end lost 1 base, and 14 bases lay between the germline ends. This CDR3 has 16 residues. Per germline, CDR1 LNHNV and CDR2 YYDKDF (reference sequence). CDR3 DNA sequence: TGTGCCACCAGCAGACCCTGGGCGTCAGGGAACACTGAAGCTTTCTTT. Residues: CATSRPWASGNTEAFF.

This clone was counted many times. V usage is TRBV27 and J usage is TRBJ2-1; the match to TRBD2 covers 11 bases. CDR3 length: 20 amino acids. V was pared by 6 bases and J by 5 bases, with 21 bases of the junction left unmatched. Germline lookup yields CDR1 MNHEY and CDR2 SMNVEV (reference sequence). The CDR3 is CASSFRTSGGFFLSDNEQFF. For the CDR3, the DNA is TGTGCCAGCAGCTTCCGAACTAGCGGGGGTTTCTTTTTGAGTGACAATGAGCAGTTCTTC.

The gene calls are TRBV28 and TRBJ2-7; 10 positions match TRBD1. This CDR3 has 15 amino acids. Germline V gives CDR1 MDHEN, CDR2 SYDVKM. Trimming at V came to 6 bases and at J to 7 bases, leaving 12 bases not matched to a gene. This chain's CDR3 is CASRERGQGSKEQYF. The CDR3 nucleotides read TGTGCCAGCAGGGAAAGGGGACAGGGGTCGAAAGAGCAGTACTTC.

Of note for this clone: The identical CDR3 is also encoded by other nucleotide sequences in the sample. The V call is TRBV9, the J call TRBJ1-5; D is unclear. This CDR3 contains 15 residues. Germline V gives CDR1 SGDLS, CDR2 YYNGEE. Trimming left V 0 bases short and J 0 bases short, with 7 bases between. CDR3 protein: CASSVGGHSNQPQHF. DNA for the CDR3: TGTGCCAGCAGCGTAGGAGGCCATAGCAATCAGCCCCAGCATTTT.

This chain uses TRBV9 with TRBJ1-2, with TRBD1 identical over 7 bases. Germline V gene sequence: CDR1 SGDLS, CDR2 YYNGEE. V was pared by 4 bases and J by 4 bases, with 10 bases of the junction left unmatched. This CDR3 is built from 15 residues. CDR3 amino acids: CASSTWTGFRYGYTF. Here the CDR3 DNA reads TGTGCCAGCAGCACGTGGACAGGTTTTCGCTATGGCTACACCTTC.

The chain employs TRBV10-1 and TRBJ2-1; D not resolved. The CDR3 covers 15 residues. The V gene lost 7 bases and the J gene lost 0 bases, with 13 bases spanning the gap. Looked up from germline, CDR1 is WNHNN and CDR2 is SYGVQD (reference sequence). The CDR3 spells CASTKPPSSYNEQFF. DNA for the CDR3: TGCGCCAGCACGAAGCCCCCGAGCTCCTACAATGAGCAGTTCTTC.

The CDR3 is CASSSSGTVALGANVLTF. CDR3 coding DNA: TGTGCCAGCAGTTCTTCCGGGACAGTTGCTCTTGGGGCCAACGTCCTGACTTTC. The chain joins TRBV2 to TRBJ2-6, with 7 bases fitting TRBD1. CDR3 length equals 18 residues. V trimming: 5 bases; J trimming: 3 bases; junction bases outside the gene matches: 13. Germline V gene lookup returns CDR1 SNHLY and CDR2 FYNNEI.